This T cell receptor (beta chain) was sequenced during a study of shared clonotypes between healthy human individuals. Study at large: Every donor yielded three CD4 naive, three CD4 memory, two CD8 naive and one CD8 memory plate.

Concerning this clone itself: The antigen remains unidentified.

CD45RA+ naive and CD45RA-negative memory subsets were separated from CD4+ cells. Repertoires were generated with immunoSEQ multiplex PCR, while TCRdb's copy carries only in-frame clones and drops some. The sample yields roughly 650,000 clones, around 97% seen once. Study-wide results and caveats: Among a handful of donors, approximately 4.6% of naive CD4 clonotypes were found in common. Sampling used blood alone; tissue repertoires probably differ.

This CDR3 is built from 14 residues. Germline values: CDR1 SGHDT, CDR2 YYEEEE. V lost 5 bases and J 1 base, leaving 12 bases between the germline ends. This sequence originates from a woman between 25 and 40 years old in good health. This rearrangement joins TRBV5-6 to TRBJ1-1, with a possible D match to TRBD1 (6 bases). Sequencing was performed on naive CD4+ T cells sorted from blood. The subset here: CD45RA+ positively selected. CDR3 region: CASSKGQPNTEAFF. The CDR3 DNA reads TGTGCCAGCAGTAAAGGACAGCCGAACACTGAAGCTTTCTTT.